A selection of T cell receptor beta chains follows, all from one sample in a study of T cells in tuberculosis. The data were produced by immunoSEQ multiplex PCR, yet TCRdb's version contains in-frame clones alone and is incomplete. Of fewer than 45,000 clones detected, roughly 96% appear once; the ten largest clones hold 7.5%. Sample: PBMCs. These receptors were obtained from a donor aged 10-30 years with latent tuberculosis or without tuberculosis infection. Both conserved end residues are part of each CDR3. The D gene is left open where the match is weak. Not every row has a clone size; where given, it reads once, few, many or a size class.

>TRBJ2-7|TRBV5-4|-|-
CASSLGGQDTYEQYF
TGTGCCAGCAGCTTGGGGGGTCAGGACACCTACGAGCAGTACTTC
>TRBJ1-2|TRBV28|-|-
CASSLGGAYGYTF
TGTGCCAGCAGTTTAGGGGGCGCGTATGGCTACACCTTC
>TRBJ2-7|TRBV19|TRBD2|-
CASSSQAGVGEQYF
TGTGCCAGTAGTTCCCAAGCGGGGGTGGGCGAGCAGTACTTC
>TRBJ1-5|TRBV5-8|TRBD1|-
CASSLTGGGSNQPQHF
TGTGCCAGCAGCTTGACAGGGGGTGGGAGCAATCAGCCCCAGCATTTT
>TRBJ2-5|TRBV7-9|TRBD1|-
CASSFVLGGLETQYF
TGTGCCAGCAGCTTTGTTCTAGGGGGCTTGGAGACCCAGTACTTC
>TRBJ1-1|TRBV6-6|TRBD1|once
CASSFWTGNTEAFF
TGTGCCAGCAGTTTTTGGACAGGGAACACTGAAGCTTTCTTT
>TRBJ1-4|TRBV18|-|-
CASSHGQKSNEKLFF
TGTGCCAGCTCCCATGGACAGAAATCTAATGAAAAACTGTTTTTT
>TRBJ2-3|TRBV18|TRBD1|-
CASSTGWTSTDTQYF
TGTGCCAGCTCGACAGGGTGGACTAGCACAGATACGCAGTATTTT
>TRBJ1-5|TRBV6-4|-|-
CASSESGESNQPQHF
TGTGCCAGCAGTGAATCGGGGGAAAGCAATCAGCCCCAGCATTTT
>TRBJ2-1|TRBV11-2|TRBD2|-
CASSPNTGRNEQFF
TGTGCCAGCAGCCCCAACACCGGGAGGAATGAGCAGTTCTTC
>TRBJ2-1|TRBV7-7|TRBD2|-
CASSPIEGLVGAEQFF
TGTGCCAGCAGCCCGATCGAGGGACTAGTCGGGGCCGAGCAGTTCTTC
>TRBJ2-2|TRBV7-2|-|-
CASSDDSAPDTGELFF
TGTGCCAGCAGCGATGATAGCGCACCGGACACCGGGGAGCTGTTTTTT
>TRBJ2-1|TRBV30|TRBD1|-
CAWGTGGWNEQFF
TGTGCCTGGGGGACAGGGGGTTGGAATGAGCAGTTCTTC
>TRBJ2-1|TRBV19|TRBD2|-
CASSIDSSGSSYNEQFF
TGTGCCAGTAGTATAGATTCTAGCGGGAGCTCCTACAATGAGCAGTTCTTC
>TRBJ1-4|TRBV10-3|-|-
CAISDSATNEKLFF
TGTGCCATCAGTGATAGTGCAACTAATGAAAAACTGTTTTTT
>TRBJ2-2|TRBV19|TRBD1|once
CASSFGQGITGELFF
TGTGCCAGTAGTTTTGGACAGGGGATAACCGGGGAGCTGTTTTTT
>TRBJ2-7|TRBV27|TRBD1|-
CASSWDRVNEQYF
TGTGCCAGCAGTTGGGACAGGGTTAACGAGCAGTACTTC
>TRBJ2-5|TRBV5-1|TRBD1|-
CASSTGTAQETQYF
TGCGCCAGCAGCACTGGGACAGCTCAAGAGACCCAGTACTTC
>TRBJ1-1|TRBV6-6|TRBD1|-
CAIRDRVFTEAFF
TGTGCCATACGGGACAGGGTATTCACTGAAGCTTTCTTT
>TRBJ2-2|TRBV30|TRBD2|-
CAWSWGAGNTGELFF
TGTGCCTGGAGTTGGGGAGCGGGAAATACCGGGGAGCTGTTTTTT
>TRBJ1-2|TRBV7-2|TRBD1|-
CASSRTGTGYGYTF
TGTGCCAGCAGCAGAACCGGGACAGGCTATGGCTACACCTTC
>TRBJ2-1|TRBV4-1|TRBD2|-
CASSQDEKRGVYNEQFF
TGCGCCAGCAGCCAAGATGAAAAGCGGGGAGTATACAATGAGCAGTTCTTC
>TRBJ2-1|TRBV19|-|-
CASSILKTGGNEQFF
TGTGCCAGTAGTATCCTGAAGACAGGAGGCAATGAGCAGTTCTTC
>TRBJ2-4|TRBV9|TRBD1|-
CASSVAGGVRENIQYF
TGTGCCAGCAGCGTAGCAGGGGGCGTACGGGAAAACATTCAGTACTTC
>TRBJ1-2|TRBV6-5|TRBD1|-
CASTIAPTGGYGYTF
TGTGCCAGCACCATCGCCCCCACAGGGGGCTATGGCTACACCTTC
>TRBJ2-1|TRBV30|-|-
CAWSVLGAFGDFSYNEQFF
TGTGCCTGGAGTGTCCTGGGGGCATTCGGCGACTTCTCCTACAATGAGCAGTTCTTC
>TRBJ1-4|TRBV7-9|-|once
CASSLGTYNEKLFF
TGTGCCAGCAGCTTAGGGACTTATAATGAAAAACTGTTTTTT
>TRBJ1-2|TRBV6-5|TRBD1|-
CASRDLDRVIYGYTF
TGTGCCAGCAGGGACCTGGACAGGGTTATCTATGGCTACACCTTC
>TRBJ2-3|TRBV4-1|TRBD2|-
CASSVSGRAVGDTQYF
TGCGCCAGCAGTGTTAGCGGGAGGGCCGTTGGGGATACGCAGTATTTT
>TRBJ2-5|TRBV6-5|TRBD2|-
CASSYSPGLTQETQYF
TGTGCCAGCAGTTACTCACCGGGACTAACGCAAGAGACCCAGTACTTC
>TRBJ1-1|TRBV7-2|TRBD1|-
CASSRPGGTEAFF
TGTGCCAGCAGCCGCCCAGGGGGCACTGAAGCTTTCTTT
>TRBJ1-1|TRBV7-2|-|-
CASSLEVGGGTEAFF
TGTGCCAGCAGCTTAGAGGTCGGGGGAGGCACTGAAGCTTTCTTT
>TRBJ2-1|TRBV10-3|TRBD2|once
CAITRDYDYNEQFF
TGTGCCATCACCCGGGACTACGACTACAATGAGCAGTTCTTC
>TRBJ2-5|TRBV30|TRBD2|once
CAWSRGGEETQYF
TGTGCCTGGAGCCGGGGGGGGGAAGAGACCCAGTACTTC
>TRBJ1-2|TRBV27|-|-
CASSFTLTQDSYGYTF
TGTGCCAGCAGTTTCACTTTGACACAAGATAGCTATGGCTACACCTTC
>TRBJ1-5|TRBV15|-|-
CATSSPYQPQHF
TGTGCCACCAGCAGCCCTTATCAGCCCCAGCATTTT
>TRBJ2-2|TRBV5-4|TRBD2|-
CASSFRTSGNTGELFF
TGTGCCAGCAGCTTCCGGACTAGCGGGAACACCGGGGAGCTGTTTTTT